This TCR beta chain emerged from a study of blood T cell repertoires in COVID-19. At the level of the study: T cells, B-cell-depleted T cells, or PBMCs supplied cDNA or gDNA.

Participant age was roughly 18 to 90 years, and participants resided in about 25 US areas. Libraries were prepared by immunoSEQ multiplex PCR; TCRdb keeps only in-frame clonotypes and omits some of them. The profile shows approximately 250,000 clones, 75% to 90% of them singletons. CDR3 length equals 15 residues. V lost 7 bases and J lost 6, with 15 bases in between. CDR1 and CDR2 from the germline V gene are KGHDR and SFDVKD. The sequence was collected from a woman in her twenties or thirties with acute COVID-19. The specimen was PBMCs or T cells enriched from blood (not recorded which). The V gene is TRBV24-1, the J gene TRBJ1-6; TRBD1 might be the D (5 bases). This CDR3 reads CATRGLDSPNSPLHF. The CDR3 region has the DNA TGTGCCACCAGAGGACTAGACAGCCCTAATTCACCCCTCCACTTT.